This T cell receptor (beta chain) was captured by sequencing in a study of T cell responses to AZD1222 COVID-19 vaccine. Study summary: Second-dose groups at about 4 or about 12 weeks were pooled.

The protocol was immunoSEQ multiplex PCR, while the TCRdb copy is restricted to in-frame clones and leaves out a portion. The sample records 150,000 to 200,000 clones, about 87% being singletons. The V end lost 0 bases, the J end lost 4 bases, and 19 bases lay between the germline ends. The CDR3 is made up of 18 amino acids. The germline V gene encodes CDR1 SGHVS and CDR2 FNYEAQ. The study, taken as a whole, reports: Nearly half of spike-specific TCRs reportedly target unmutated variant regions.

As regards this clone: The target antigen is unknown.

V usage is TRBV7-6 and J usage is TRBJ1-3; the D gene is possibly TRBD1 (6 bases). Sequenced material: peripheral blood, taken on day 0 of AZD1222 vaccination. This TCR came from an adult in good health. CDR3 in DNA: TGTGCCAGCAGCTTAGCCCCCCCCCTCCAGGGGTTGGGAAACACCATATATTTT. Its protein product is CASSLAPPLQGLGNTIYF.